The 21 T cell receptor beta chains below come from one sample, sequenced in a study of cytomegalovirus exposure and HLA in healthy donors. Primers for the PCR totalled 60 Vbeta and 13 Jbeta. TCRdb's table, derived via immunoSEQ multiplex PCR, lists solely in-frame clones and lacks some. The table lists 150,000 to 200,000 clones, 85% of them singletons. Source material: PBMCs. The receptor set was obtained from a man aged 18 to 30 in good health and CMV-seropositive.

The chain combines TRBV5-5 with TRBJ2-7; TRBD1 matches 8 bases. Per germline, CDR1 SGHKS and CDR2 YYEKEE (reference sequence). There are 14 residues in the CDR3. Germline trimming cut 4 bases from V and 4 bases from J; bases unmatched to any gene: 7. The CDR3 region has the DNA TGTGCCAGCAGCGCACAGGGGGGCCTTTACGAGCAGTACTTC. Translated: CASSAQGGLYEQYF.

This chain links TRBV6-4 with TRBJ2-3, with 9 bases fitting TRBD2. The CDR3 runs to 14 residues. CDR1 is MRHNA, CDR2 SNTAGT, per germline. V lost 2 bases, J lost 4 bases, and 1 base stayed unmatched. This chain's CDR3 is CASSDLAGSDTQYF. In DNA, the CDR3 is TGTGCCAGCAGTGACCTAGCGGGGTCAGATACGCAGTATTTT.

This rearrangement joins TRBV5-8 to TRBJ1-5; 7 positions match TRBD1. V shed 4 bases and J 0 bases; nucleotides not matched to a gene: 7. This CDR3 is 16 amino acids long. The germline V gene has CDR1 SGHTS and CDR2 YDEGEE. The CDR3 is CASSPTGDRSNQPQHF. DNA for the CDR3: TGTGCCAGCAGCCCAACAGGGGATCGTAGCAATCAGCCCCAGCATTTT. Together with reference TRBV5-8 and TRBJ1-5, the CDR3 gives the full variable domain: EAGVTQSPTHLIKTRGQQATLRCSPISGHTSVYWYQQALGLGLQFLLWYDEGEERNRGNFPPRFSGRQFPNYSSELNVNALELEDSALYLCASSPTGDRSNQPQHFGDGTRLSIL.

The chain carries TRBV7-9 and TRBJ1-5; 8 bases fit TRBD1. Germline trimming cut 5 bases from V and 5 bases from J; bases unmatched to any gene: 5. CDR1 SEHNR and CDR2 FQNEAQ come from the germline V gene (reference sequence). The CDR3 length is 14 residues. The CDR3 sequence: CASSPDRGDQPQHF. The CDR3 DNA sequence: TGTGCCAGCAGCCCTGACAGGGGCGATCAGCCCCAGCATTTT.

V is TRBV5-6 and J is TRBJ2-1; TRBD1 agrees at 9 bases. V trimming: 5 bases; J trimming: 6 bases; junction bases outside the gene matches: 6. CDR1 SGHDT and CDR2 YYEEEE come from the germline V gene. CDR3 length equals 14 residues. This chain's CDR3 is CASSGTGRFNEQFF. DNA for the CDR3: TGTGCCAGCAGTGGGACAGGGAGGTTCAATGAGCAGTTCTTC.

The chain is built from TRBV2 and TRBJ1-5, with TRBD1 matching over 7 bases. Germline V CDR1 and CDR2: SNHLY, FYNNEI. The CDR3 is 14 residues long. V lost 7 bases, J lost 2 bases, and 5 bases stayed unmatched. CDR3 in DNA: TGTGCCAGCAAAGGGGGCCGGGGCAATCAGCCCCAGCATTTT. It specifies CASKGGRGNQPQHF.

V is TRBV12-5 and J is TRBJ2-5; the D is unclear. V gave up 7 bases and J gave up 0 bases, with 3 bases separating them. This CDR3 is built from 11 residues. CDR1 is LGHNT, CDR2 FRNRAP, per germline. This CDR3 reads CASAYQETQYF. CDR3 nucleotides: TGTGCTAGTGCTTACCAAGAGACCCAGTACTTC.

The rearrangement joins TRBV10-3 to TRBJ1-1, with 8 bases lining up with TRBD1. This CDR3 has 15 amino acids. Germline CDR1 reads ENHRY; CDR2 reads SYGVKD. Losses at the gene ends were 6 bases for V and 1 base for J; bases not matched to a gene: 7. Here the CDR3 reads CAISDQGTGNTEAFF. CDR3 coding DNA: TGTGCCATCAGCGACCAGGGGACAGGGAACACTGAAGCTTTCTTT.

The CDR3 region is CASSLGLAGGLETQYF. Written as DNA, the CDR3 is TGTGCCAGCAGCTTAGGGCTAGCGGGGGGGCTTGAGACCCAGTACTTC. The chain links TRBV7-6 to TRBJ2-5; 12 bases are a match to TRBD2. CDR1 SGHVS and CDR2 FNYEAQ come from the germline V gene. This CDR3 has 16 amino acids. With V trimmed by 1 base and J by 5 bases, 5 bases remained unmatched.

This chain joins TRBV23-1 and TRBJ2-1; 9 bases align to TRBD1. TRBV23-1 qualifies as an ORF whose function is uncertain. Trimming removed 5 bases from V and 7 bases from J; junction bases left unmatched: 9. The CDR3 totals 15 residues. Here the CDR3 reads CASSSAGTGNNEQFF. CDR3 nucleotides: TGCGCCAGCAGTTCCGCCGGGACAGGGAATAATGAGCAGTTCTTC.

The chain employs TRBV11-3 and TRBJ1-1; the D is unclear. Trimming took 2 bases from V and 8 from J, leaving 6 bases between them. Germline V gene lookup returns CDR1 SGHNT and CDR2 YENEEA. The CDR3 runs to 11 residues. The CDR3 loop reads CASSLSREAFF. The CDR3 DNA reads as TGTGCCAGCAGCTTATCGCGGGAAGCTTTCTTT. The variable domain in full, completed from reference TRBV11-3 and TRBJ1-1, reads EAGVVQSPRYKIIEKKQPVAFWCNPISGHNTLYWYLQNLGQGPELLIRYENEEAVDDSQLPKDRFSAERLKGVDSTLKIQPAELGDSAVYLCASSLSREAFFGQGTRLTVV.

CDR3 sequence: CASSLMAVYNEQFF. The CDR3 nucleotides read TGTGCCAGCAGCTTGATGGCCGTCTACAATGAGCAGTTCTTC. V gene TRBV5-6 combines with J gene TRBJ2-1; D not certain. Germline values: CDR1 SGHDT, CDR2 YYEEEE. The V end was cut by 1 base, the J end by 3 bases, with 8 bases between. This CDR3 is 14 amino acids long.

The V gene is TRBV4-2, the J gene TRBJ1-1; 12 positions match TRBD1. Germline V CDR1 and CDR2: LGHNA, YNFKEQ. The length of the CDR3 is 18 residues. Trimming at V came to 5 bases and at J to 1 base, leaving 11 bases not matched to a gene. In nucleotides, the CDR3 is TGTGCCAGCAGCAGAGAAGGCCCGGGACAGGGGGCGAACACTGAAGCTTTCTTT. It is translated as CASSREGPGQGANTEAFF.

The gene calls are TRBV5-4 and TRBJ1-2, with 11 bases fitting TRBD1. Germline V gene data show CDR1 as SGHNT and CDR2 as YYREEE (reference sequence). The length of the CDR3 is 16 residues. The V and J ends lost 4 bases and 4 bases, in that order; junction bases with no gene match: 9. The CDR3 protein is CASSLFRGQGVYGYTF. Here the CDR3 DNA reads TGTGCCAGCAGCCTCTTTAGGGGACAGGGGGTCTATGGCTACACCTTC.

This chain's CDR3 is CASQGPINSPLHF. CDR3 sequence (DNA): TGCGCCAGCCAGGGCCCCATTAATTCACCCCTCCACTTT. This chain connects TRBV5-1 to TRBJ1-6, with D perhaps matching TRBD1 (5 bases). The CDR3 is 13 residues long. V was clipped by 7 bases and J by 6 bases, with 11 bases between them. Germline V lookup: CDR1 SGHRS, CDR2 YFSETQ.

J is TRBJ1-2 and V is TRBV5-6; 10 bases line up with TRBD1. Trimming at V came to 2 bases and at J to 8 bases, leaving 9 bases not matched to a gene. The CDR3 sequence is 15 residues long. In germline, CDR1 is SGHDT, CDR2 YYEEEE. Here the CDR3 reads CASSLLDRDRGGYTF. CDR3 nucleotides: TGTGCCAGCAGCTTACTCGACCGGGACAGGGGCGGCTACACCTTC.

The V gene is TRBV7-3, the J gene TRBJ2-3; 11 bases fit TRBD2. J lost 2 bases, V lost 5 bases, and 6 bases had no gene match. This CDR3 is 16 amino acids long. Germline CDR1 is SGHTA and CDR2 is FQGTGA. The CDR3 DNA reads TGTGCCAGCAGCCAAAAACTAGCGGGAGTCACAGATACGCAGTATTTT. It is translated as CASSQKLAGVTDTQYF.

This clone was observed a few times. The chain couples TRBV19 to TRBJ2-7, with 10 bases that match TRBD1. J lost 4 bases, V lost 6 bases, and 6 bases had no gene match. The germline V gene has CDR1 LNHDA and CDR2 SQIVND (reference sequence). The CDR3 consists of 14 residues. The DNA of the CDR3 is TGTGCCAGTAGCGTCGGACAGGGGGATTACGAGCAGTACTTC. Translating it yields CASSVGQGDYEQYF.

The J gene is TRBJ1-1, the V gene TRBV7-3; tentatively, D is TRBD1 (6 bases). From germline, CDR1 is SGHTA and CDR2 FQGTGA. The CDR3 length is 13 residues. Trimming left V 2 bases short and J 11 bases short, with 15 bases between. The CDR3 spells CASSLYRDEAAFF. The CDR3 coding sequence is TGTGCCAGCAGCTTATACAGGGACGAGGCGGCTTTCTTT.

The chain has TRBV9 and TRBJ2-6; 10 nucleotides align to TRBD2. The CDR3 extends over 19 amino acids. With 0 bases clipped from V and 1 base from J, the junction kept 7 bases outside the gene matches. Germline CDR1 and CDR2: SGDLS and YYNGEE. The CDR3 loop reads CASSVGLAGVGSGANVLTF. The CDR3 region has the DNA TGTGCCAGCAGCGTAGGGCTAGCGGGGGTAGGTTCTGGGGCCAACGTCCTGACTTTC.

The count of this clone is one. The chain joins TRBV9 to TRBJ1-1; no firm D call. CDR1 is SGDLS, CDR2 YYNGEE, per germline. V was trimmed by 4 bases and J by 0 bases, leaving 10 bases between them. There are 14 residues in the CDR3. The CDR3 coding sequence is TGTGCCAGCAGCCGTGGCGGGCTGAACACTGAAGCTTTCTTT. It encodes CASSRGGLNTEAFF. The full variable domain, with the rest looked up from reference TRBV9 and TRBJ1-1, is DSGVTQTPKHLITATGQRVTLRCSPRSGDLSVYWYQQSLDQGLQFLIQYYNGEERAKGNILERFSAQQFPDLHSELNLSSLELGDSALYFCASSRGGLNTEAFFGQGTRLTVV.